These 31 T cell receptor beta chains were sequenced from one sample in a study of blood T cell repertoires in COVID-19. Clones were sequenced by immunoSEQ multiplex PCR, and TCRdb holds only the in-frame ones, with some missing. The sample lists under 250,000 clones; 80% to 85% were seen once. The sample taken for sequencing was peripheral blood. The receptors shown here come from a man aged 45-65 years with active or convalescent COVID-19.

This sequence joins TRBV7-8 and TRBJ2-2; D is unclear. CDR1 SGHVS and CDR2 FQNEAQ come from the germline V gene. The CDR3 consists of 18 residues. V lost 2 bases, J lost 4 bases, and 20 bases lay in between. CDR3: CASSLSPSAFGPTGELFF. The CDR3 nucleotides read TGTGCCAGCAGCTTAAGTCCCTCCGCCTTCGGTCCCACCGGGGAGCTGTTTTTT.

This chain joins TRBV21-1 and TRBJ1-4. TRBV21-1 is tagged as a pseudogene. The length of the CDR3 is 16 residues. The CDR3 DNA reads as TGTGCCAGCAGCCAACAAAAGATGGGGGGAAATGAAAAACTGTTTTTT. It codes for CASSQQKMGGNEKLFF.

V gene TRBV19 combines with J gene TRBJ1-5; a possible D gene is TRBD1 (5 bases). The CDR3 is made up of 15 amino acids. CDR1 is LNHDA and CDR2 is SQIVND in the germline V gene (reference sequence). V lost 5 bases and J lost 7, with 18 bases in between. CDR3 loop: CASSPYVGGGQPQHF. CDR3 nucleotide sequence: TGTGCCAGTAGTCCCTATGTGGGGGGTGGCCAGCCCCAGCATTTT.

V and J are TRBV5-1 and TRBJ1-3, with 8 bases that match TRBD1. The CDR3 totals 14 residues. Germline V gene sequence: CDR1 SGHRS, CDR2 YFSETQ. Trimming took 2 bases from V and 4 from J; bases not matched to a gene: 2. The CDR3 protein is CASSFTGGGNTIYF. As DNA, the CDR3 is TGCGCCAGCAGCTTTACAGGGGGAGGAAACACCATATATTTT.

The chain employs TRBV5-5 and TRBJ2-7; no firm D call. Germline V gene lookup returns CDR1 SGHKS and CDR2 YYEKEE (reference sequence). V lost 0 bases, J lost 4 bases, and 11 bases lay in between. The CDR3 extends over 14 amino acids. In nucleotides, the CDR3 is TGTGCCAGCAGCTTGGTCAGGTTTAGGTACGAGCAGTACTTC. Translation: CASSLVRFRYEQYF.

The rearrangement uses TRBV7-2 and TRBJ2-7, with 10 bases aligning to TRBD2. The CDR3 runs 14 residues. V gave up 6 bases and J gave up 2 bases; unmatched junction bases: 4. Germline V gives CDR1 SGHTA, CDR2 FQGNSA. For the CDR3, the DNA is TGTGCCAGCAGTCGGACTAGCGGAGCCTACGAGCAGTACTTC. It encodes CASSRTSGAYEQYF. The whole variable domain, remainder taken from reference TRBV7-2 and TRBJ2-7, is GAGVSQSPSNKVTEKGKDVELRCDPISGHTALYWYRQSLGQGLEFLIYFQGNSAPDKSGLPSDRFSAERTGGSVSTLTIQRTQQEDSAVYLCASSRTSGAYEQYFGPGTRLTVT.

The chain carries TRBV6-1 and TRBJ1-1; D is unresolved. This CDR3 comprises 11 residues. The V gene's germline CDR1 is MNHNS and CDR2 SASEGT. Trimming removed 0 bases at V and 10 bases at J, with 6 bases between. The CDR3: CASSEASGAFF. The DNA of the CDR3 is TGTGCCAGCAGTGAAGCGTCGGGAGCTTTCTTT.

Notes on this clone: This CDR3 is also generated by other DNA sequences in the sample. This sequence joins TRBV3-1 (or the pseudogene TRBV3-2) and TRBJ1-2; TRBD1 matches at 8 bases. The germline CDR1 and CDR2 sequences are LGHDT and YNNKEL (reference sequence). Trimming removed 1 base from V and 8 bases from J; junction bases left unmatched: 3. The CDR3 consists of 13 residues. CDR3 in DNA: TGTGCCAGCAGCCAAGGACAGGGGTACGGCTACACCTTC. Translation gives CASSQGQGYGYTF.

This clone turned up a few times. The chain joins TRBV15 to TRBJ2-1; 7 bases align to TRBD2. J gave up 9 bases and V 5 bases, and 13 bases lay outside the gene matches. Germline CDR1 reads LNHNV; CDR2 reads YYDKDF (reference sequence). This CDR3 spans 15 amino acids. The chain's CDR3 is CATSPRTRGFAEQFF. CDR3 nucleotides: TGTGCCACCAGCCCCAGGACTAGAGGTTTTGCTGAGCAGTTCTTC. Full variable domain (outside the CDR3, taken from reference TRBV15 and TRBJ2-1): DAMVIQNPRYQVTQFGKPVTLSCSQTLNHNVMYWYQQKSSQAPKLLFHYYDKDFNNEADTPDNFQSRRPNTSFCFLDIRSPGLGDTAMYLCATSPRTRGFAEQFFGPGTRLTVL.

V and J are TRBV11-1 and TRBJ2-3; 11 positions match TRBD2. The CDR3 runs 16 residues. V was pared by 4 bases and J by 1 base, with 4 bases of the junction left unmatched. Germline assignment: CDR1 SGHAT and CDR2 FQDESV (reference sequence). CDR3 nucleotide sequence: TGTGCCAGCAGCTCCGGACTAGCGGGCGGCACAGATACGCAGTATTTT. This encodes CASSSGLAGGTDTQYF.

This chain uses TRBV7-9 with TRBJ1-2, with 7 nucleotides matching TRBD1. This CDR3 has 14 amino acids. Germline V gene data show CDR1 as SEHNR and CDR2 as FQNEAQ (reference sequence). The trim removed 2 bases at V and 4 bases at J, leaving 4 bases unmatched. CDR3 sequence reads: CASSLSGQPYGYTF. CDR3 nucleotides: TGTGCCAGCAGCTTATCGGGACAGCCCTATGGCTACACCTTC.

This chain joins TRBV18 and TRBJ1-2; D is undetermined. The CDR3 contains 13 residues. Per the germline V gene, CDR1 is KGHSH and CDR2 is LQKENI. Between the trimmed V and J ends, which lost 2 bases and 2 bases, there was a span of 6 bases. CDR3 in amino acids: CASSPDGNYGYTF. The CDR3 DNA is TGTGCCAGCTCACCAGACGGGAACTATGGCTACACCTTC. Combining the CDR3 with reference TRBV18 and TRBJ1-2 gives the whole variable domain NAGVMQNPRHLVRRRGQEARLRCSPMKGHSHVYWYRQLPEEGLKFMVYLQKENIIDESGMPKERFSAEFPKEGPSILRIQQVVRGDSAAYFCASSPDGNYGYTFGSGTRLTVV.

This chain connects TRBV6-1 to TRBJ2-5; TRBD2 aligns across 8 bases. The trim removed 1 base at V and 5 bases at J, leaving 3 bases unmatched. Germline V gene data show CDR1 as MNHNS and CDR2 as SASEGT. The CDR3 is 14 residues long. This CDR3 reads CASSEVGLDETQYF. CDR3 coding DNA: TGTGCCAGCAGTGAAGTGGGACTAGATGAGACCCAGTACTTC.

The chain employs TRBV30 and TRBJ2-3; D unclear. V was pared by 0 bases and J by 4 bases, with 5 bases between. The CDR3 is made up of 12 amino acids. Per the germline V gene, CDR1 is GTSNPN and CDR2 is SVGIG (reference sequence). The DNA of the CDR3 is TGTGCCTGGAGTGTACTATCAGATACGCAGTATTTT. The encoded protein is CAWSVLSDTQYF.

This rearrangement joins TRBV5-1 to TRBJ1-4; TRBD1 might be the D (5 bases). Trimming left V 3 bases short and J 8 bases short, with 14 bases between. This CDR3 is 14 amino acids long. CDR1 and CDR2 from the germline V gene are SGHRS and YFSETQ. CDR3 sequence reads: CASSSQGLGEKLFF. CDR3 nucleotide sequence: TGCGCCAGCAGCTCGCAGGGTCTTGGGGAAAAACTGTTTTTT.

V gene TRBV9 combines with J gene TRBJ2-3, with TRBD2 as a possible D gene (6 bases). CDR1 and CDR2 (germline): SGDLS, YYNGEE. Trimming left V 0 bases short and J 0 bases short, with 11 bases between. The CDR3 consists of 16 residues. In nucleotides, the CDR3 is TGTGCCAGCAGCGTAGGCGGGGCCCCTAGCACAGATACGCAGTATTTT. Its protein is CASSVGGAPSTDTQYF.

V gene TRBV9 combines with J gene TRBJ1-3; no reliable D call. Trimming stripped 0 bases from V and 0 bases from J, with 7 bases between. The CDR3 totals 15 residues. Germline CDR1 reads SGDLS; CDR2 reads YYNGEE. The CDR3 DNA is TGTGCCAGCAGCGTAGCCGCTATCTCTGGAAACACCATATATTTT. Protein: CASSVAAISGNTIYF.

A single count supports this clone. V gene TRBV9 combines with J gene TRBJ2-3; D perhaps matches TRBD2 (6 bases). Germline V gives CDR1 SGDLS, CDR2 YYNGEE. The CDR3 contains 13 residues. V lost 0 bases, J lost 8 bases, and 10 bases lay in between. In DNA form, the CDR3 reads TGTGCCAGCAGCGTAGTGGGGGGAGGTACGCAGTATTTT. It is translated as CASSVVGGGTQYF. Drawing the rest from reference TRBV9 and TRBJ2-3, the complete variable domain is DSGVTQTPKHLITATGQRVTLRCSPRSGDLSVYWYQQSLDQGLQFLIQYYNGEERAKGNILERFSAQQFPDLHSELNLSSLELGDSALYFCASSVVGGGTQYFGPGTRLTVL.

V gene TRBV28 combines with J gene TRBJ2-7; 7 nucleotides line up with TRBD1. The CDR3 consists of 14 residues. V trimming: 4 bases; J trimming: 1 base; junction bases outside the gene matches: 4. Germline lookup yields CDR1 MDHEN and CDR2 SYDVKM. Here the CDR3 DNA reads TGTGCCAGCAGTTCGTGGGACAGATCCTACGAGCAGTACTTC. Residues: CASSSWDRSYEQYF.

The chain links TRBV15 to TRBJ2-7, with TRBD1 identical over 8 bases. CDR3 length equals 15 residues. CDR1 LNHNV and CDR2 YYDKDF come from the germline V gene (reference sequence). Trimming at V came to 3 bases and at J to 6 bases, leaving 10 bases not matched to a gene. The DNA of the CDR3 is TGTGCCACCAGCAGCGACAGGGGAACATGGTCCGAGCAGTACTTC. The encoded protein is CATSSDRGTWSEQYF.

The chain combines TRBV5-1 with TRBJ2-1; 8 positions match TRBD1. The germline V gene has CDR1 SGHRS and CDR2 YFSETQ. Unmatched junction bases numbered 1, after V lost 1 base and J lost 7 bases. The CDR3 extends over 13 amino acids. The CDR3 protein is CASSLTGGNEQFF. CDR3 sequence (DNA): TGCGCCAGCAGCTTGACAGGGGGAAATGAGCAGTTCTTC.

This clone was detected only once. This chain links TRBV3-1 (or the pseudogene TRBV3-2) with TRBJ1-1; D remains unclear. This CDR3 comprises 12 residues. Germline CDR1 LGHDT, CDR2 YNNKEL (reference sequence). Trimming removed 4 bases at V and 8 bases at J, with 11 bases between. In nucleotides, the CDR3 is TGTGCCAGCAGCCTAGGGAGGACCGAAGCTTTCTTT. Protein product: CASSLGRTEAFF.

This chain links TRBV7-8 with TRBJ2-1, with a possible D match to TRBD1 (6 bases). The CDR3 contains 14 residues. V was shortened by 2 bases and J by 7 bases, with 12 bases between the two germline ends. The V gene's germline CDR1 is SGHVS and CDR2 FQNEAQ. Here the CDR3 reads CASSLTGLVNEQFF. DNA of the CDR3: TGTGCCAGCAGCTTAACAGGGCTTGTGAATGAGCAGTTCTTC.

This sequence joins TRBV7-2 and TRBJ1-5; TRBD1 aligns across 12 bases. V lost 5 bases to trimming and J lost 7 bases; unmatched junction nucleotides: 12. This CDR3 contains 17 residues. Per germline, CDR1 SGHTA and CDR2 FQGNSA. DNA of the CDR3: TGTGCCAGCAGCCCCAGCCGGGACAGGGGGCGGGAACAGCCCCAGCATTTT. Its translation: CASSPSRDRGREQPQHF.

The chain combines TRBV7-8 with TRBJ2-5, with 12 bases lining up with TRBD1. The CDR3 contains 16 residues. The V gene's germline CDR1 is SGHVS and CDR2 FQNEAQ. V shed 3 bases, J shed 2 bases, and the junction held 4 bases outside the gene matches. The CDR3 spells CASSFGTGGGQETQYF. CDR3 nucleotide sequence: TGTGCCAGCAGCTTCGGGACAGGGGGCGGACAAGAGACCCAGTACTTC.

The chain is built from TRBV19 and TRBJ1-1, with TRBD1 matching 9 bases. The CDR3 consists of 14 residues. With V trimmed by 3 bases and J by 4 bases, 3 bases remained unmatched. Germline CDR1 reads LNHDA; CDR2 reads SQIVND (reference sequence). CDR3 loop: CASSIGTGTTEAFF. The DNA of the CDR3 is TGTGCCAGTAGTATCGGGACAGGGACCACTGAAGCTTTCTTT.

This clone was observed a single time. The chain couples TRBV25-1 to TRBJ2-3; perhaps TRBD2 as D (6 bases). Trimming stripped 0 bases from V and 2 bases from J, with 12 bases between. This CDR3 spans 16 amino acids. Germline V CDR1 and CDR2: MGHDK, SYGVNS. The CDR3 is CASSEYAGPSTDTQYF. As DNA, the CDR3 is TGTGCCAGCAGTGAATATGCGGGACCCTCCACAGATACGCAGTATTTT.

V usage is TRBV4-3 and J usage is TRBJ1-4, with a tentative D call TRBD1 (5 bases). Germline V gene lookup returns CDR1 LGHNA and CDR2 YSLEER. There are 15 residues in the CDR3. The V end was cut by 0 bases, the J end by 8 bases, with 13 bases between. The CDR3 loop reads CASSQDSGGSEKLFF. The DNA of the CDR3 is TGCGCCAGCAGCCAAGATTCGGGGGGGAGCGAAAAACTGTTTTTT.

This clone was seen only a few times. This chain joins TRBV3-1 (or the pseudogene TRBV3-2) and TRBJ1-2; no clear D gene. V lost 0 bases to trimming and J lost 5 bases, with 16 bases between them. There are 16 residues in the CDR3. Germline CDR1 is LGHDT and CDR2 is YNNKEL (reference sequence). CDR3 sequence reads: CASSQESVSGLYGYTF. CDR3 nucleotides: TGTGCCAGCAGCCAAGAGTCCGTCAGCGGGCTTTATGGCTACACCTTC.

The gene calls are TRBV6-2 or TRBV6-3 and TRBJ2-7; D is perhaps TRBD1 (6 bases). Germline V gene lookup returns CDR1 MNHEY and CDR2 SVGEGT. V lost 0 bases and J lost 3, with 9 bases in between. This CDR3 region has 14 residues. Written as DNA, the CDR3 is TGTGCCAGCAGTTACTCCAGCAGGGGCTACGAGCAGTACTTC. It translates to CASSYSSRGYEQYF.

The CDR3 coding sequence is TGCAGCGTTGAAGGGGAAAGGGGTGGCTACACCTTC. This encodes CSVEGERGGYTF. The gene calls are TRBV29-1 and TRBJ1-2; D may be TRBD1 (5 bases). V was trimmed by 1 base and J by 7 bases, leaving 10 bases between them. From germline, CDR1 is SQVTM and CDR2 ANQGSEA. CDR3 length: 12 amino acids.